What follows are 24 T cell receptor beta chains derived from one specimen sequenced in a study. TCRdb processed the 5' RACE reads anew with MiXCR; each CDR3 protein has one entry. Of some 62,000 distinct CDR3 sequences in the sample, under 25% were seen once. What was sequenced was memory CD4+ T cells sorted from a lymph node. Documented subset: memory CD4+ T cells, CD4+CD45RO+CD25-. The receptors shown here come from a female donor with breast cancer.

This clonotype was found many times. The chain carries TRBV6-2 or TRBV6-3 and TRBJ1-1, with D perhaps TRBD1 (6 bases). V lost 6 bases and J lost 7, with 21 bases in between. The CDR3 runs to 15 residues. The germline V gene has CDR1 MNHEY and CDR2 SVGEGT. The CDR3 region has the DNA TGTGCCAGCAGCCCTAGGGGAGGGGGAGTATTTGAAGCTTTCTTT. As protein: CASSPRGGGVFEAFF.

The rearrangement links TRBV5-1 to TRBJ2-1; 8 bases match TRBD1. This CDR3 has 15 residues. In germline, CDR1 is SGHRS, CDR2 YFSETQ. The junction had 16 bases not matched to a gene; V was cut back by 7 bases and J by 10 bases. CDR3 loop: CASESGTGEYGEQFF. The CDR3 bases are TGCGCCAGCGAGAGTGGGACAGGAGAATACGGGGAGCAGTTCTTC.

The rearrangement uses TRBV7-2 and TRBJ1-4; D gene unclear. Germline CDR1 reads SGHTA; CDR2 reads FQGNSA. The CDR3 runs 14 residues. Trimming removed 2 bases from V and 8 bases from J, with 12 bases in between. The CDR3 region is CASSLRVGEEKLFF. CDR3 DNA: TGTGCCAGCAGCTTAAGGGTTGGAGAAGAAAAACTGTTTTTT.

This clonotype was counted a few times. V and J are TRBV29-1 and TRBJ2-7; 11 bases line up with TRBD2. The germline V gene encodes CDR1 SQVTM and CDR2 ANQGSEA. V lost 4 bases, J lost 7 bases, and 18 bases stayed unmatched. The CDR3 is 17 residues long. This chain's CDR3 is CSVVPEVAGGLKSEQYF. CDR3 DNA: TGCAGCGTTGTCCCCGAGGTAGCGGGAGGGCTTAAGAGTGAGCAGTACTTC.

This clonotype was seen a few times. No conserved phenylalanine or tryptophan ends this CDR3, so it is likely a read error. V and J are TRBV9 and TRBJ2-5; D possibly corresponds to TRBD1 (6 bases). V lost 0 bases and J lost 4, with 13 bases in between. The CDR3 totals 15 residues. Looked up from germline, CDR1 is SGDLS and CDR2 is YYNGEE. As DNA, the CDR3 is TGTGCCAGCAGCGTAGGGGACACGGGATTAGAGACCCAGTACCTC. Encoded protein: CASSVGDTGLETQYL.

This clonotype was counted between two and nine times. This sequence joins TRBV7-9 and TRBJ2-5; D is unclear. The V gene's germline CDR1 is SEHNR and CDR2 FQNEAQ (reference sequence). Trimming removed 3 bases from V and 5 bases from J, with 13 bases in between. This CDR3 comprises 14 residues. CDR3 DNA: TGTGCCAGCAGCTTCTCGACGGCCGGGGAGACCCAGTACTTC. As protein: CASSFSTAGETQYF.

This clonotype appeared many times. The CDR3 loop is CSAPTLAGGGETQYF. CDR3 DNA sequence: TGCAGTGCCCCCACACTAGCGGGCGGGGGCGAGACCCAGTACTTC. V and J are TRBV20-1 and TRBJ2-5; 9 bases map to TRBD2. CDR3 size: 15 residues. In germline, CDR1 is DFQATT, CDR2 SNEGSKA (reference sequence). With 6 bases clipped from V and 5 bases from J, the junction kept 13 bases outside the gene matches.

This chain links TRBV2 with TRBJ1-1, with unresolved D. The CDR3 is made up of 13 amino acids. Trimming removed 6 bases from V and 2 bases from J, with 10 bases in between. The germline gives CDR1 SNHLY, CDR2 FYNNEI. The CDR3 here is CASRDQPNTEAFF. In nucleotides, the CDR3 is TGTGCCAGCAGGGACCAACCTAACACTGAAGCTTTCTTT. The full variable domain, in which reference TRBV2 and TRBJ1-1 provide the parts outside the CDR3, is EPEVTQTPSHQVTQMGQEVILRCVPISNHLYFYWYRQILGQKVEFLVSFYNNEISEKSEIFDDQFSVERPDGSNFTLKIRSTKLEDSAMYFCASRDQPNTEAFFGQGTRLTVV.

CDR3 loop: CASSLSYGQKVNTEAFF. The CDR3 DNA is TGTGCCAGCAGTTTATCCTATGGCCAAAAGGTGAACACTGAAGCTTTCTTT. The chain links TRBV27 to TRBJ1-1; D unclear. In germline, CDR1 is MNHEY, CDR2 SMNVEV (reference sequence). CDR3 size: 17 residues. Trimming removed 0 bases at V and 0 bases at J, with 14 bases between.

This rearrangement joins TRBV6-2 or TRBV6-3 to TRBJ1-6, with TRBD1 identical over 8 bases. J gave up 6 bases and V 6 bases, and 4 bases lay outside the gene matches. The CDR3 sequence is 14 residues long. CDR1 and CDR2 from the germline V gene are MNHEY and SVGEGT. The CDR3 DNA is TGTGCCAGCAGAGACAGGGGCGGTAATTCACCCCTCCACTTT. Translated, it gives CASRDRGGNSPLHF.

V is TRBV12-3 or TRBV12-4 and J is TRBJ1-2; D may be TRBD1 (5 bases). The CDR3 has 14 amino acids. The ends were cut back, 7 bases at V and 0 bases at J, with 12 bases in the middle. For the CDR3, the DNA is TGTGCCAGCACCCGGGCAGGGTCTAACTATGGCTACACCTTC. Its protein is CASTRAGSNYGYTF.

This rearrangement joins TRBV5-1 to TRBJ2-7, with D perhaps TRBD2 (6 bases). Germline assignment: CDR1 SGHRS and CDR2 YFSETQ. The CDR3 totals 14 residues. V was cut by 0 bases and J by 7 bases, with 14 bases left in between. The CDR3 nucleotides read TGCGCCAGCAGCTTGGCTGAGGGGAGGATGGAGCAGTACTTC. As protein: CASSLAEGRMEQYF.

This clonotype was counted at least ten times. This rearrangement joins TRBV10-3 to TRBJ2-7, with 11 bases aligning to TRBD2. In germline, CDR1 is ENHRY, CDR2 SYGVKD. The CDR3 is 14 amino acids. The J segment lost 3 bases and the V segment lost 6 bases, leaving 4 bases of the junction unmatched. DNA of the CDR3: TGTGCCATCAGCCCGACTAGCGGGGTCTACGAGCAGTACTTC. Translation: CAISPTSGVYEQYF.

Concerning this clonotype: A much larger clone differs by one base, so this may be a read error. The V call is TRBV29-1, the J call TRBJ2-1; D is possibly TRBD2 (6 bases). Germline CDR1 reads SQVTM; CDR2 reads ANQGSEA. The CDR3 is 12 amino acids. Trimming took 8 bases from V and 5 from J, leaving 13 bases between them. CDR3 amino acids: CSPMGLHNEQFF. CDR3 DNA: TGCAGCCCCATGGGACTTCACAATGAGCAGTTCTTC.

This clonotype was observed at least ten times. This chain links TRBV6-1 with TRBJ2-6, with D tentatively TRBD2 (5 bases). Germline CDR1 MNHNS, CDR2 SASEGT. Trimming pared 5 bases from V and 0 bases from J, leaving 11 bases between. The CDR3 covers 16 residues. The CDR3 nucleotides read TGTGCCAGCAGTCGGCGGGTATACTCTGGGGCCAACGTCCTGACTTTC. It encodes CASSRRVYSGANVLTF.

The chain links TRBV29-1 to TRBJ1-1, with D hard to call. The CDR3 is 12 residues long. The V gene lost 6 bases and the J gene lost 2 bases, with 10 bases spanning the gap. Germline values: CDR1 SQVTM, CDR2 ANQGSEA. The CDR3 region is CSVSAVNTEAFF. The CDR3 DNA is TGCAGCGTCTCCGCTGTCAACACTGAAGCTTTCTTT.

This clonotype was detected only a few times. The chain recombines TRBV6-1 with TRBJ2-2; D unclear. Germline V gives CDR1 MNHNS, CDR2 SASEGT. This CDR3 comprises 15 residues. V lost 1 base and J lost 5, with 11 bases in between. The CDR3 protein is CASSEVVIGTGELFF. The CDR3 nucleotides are TGTGCCAGCAGTGAAGTGGTCATTGGAACCGGGGAGCTGTTTTTT.

CDR3 nucleotides: TGCAGTGCTAGAGAGAGGGGCGCAGTATCTGAAGCTTTCTTT. The encoded protein is CSARERGAVSEAFF. This chain links TRBV20-1 with TRBJ1-1, with D possibly being TRBD1 (5 bases). In germline, CDR1 is DFQATT, CDR2 SNEGSKA (reference sequence). Trimming left V 0 bases short and J 6 bases short, with 14 bases between. The length of the CDR3 is 14 residues.

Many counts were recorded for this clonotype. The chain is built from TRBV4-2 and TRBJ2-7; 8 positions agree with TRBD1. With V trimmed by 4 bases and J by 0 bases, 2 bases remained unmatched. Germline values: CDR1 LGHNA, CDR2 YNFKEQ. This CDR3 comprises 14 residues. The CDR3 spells CASSRDRSSYEQYF. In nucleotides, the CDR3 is TGTGCCAGCAGCCGGGACAGGAGCTCCTACGAGCAGTACTTC.

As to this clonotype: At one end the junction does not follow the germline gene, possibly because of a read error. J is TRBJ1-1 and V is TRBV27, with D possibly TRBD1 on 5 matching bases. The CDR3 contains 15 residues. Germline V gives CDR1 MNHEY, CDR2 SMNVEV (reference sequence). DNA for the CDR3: TGCGCCAGCCGACGGGGGGAGGACATGAACACTGAAGCTTTCTTT. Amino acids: CASRRGEDMNTEAFF.

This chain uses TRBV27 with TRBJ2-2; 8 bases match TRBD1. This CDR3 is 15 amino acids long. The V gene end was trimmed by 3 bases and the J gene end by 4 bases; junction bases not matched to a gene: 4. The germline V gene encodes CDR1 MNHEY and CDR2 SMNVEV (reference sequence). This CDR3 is CASSLAGGPTGELFF. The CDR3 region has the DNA TGTGCCAGCAGTTTGGCAGGGGGCCCCACCGGGGAGCTGTTTTTT.

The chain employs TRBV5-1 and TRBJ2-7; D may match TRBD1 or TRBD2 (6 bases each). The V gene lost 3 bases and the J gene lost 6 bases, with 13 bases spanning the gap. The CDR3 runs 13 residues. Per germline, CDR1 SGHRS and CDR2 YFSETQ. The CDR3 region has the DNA TGCGCCAGCAGCTCCTCTGAGGGGGGCGAGCAGTACTTC. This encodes CASSSSEGGEQYF.

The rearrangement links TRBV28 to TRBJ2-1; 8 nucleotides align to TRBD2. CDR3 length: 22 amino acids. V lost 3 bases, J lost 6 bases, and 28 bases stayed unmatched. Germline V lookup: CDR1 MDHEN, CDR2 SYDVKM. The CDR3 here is CASSFLIFGVEKLAARRNEQFF. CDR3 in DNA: TGTGCCAGCAGTTTTCTTATTTTCGGTGTGGAAAAACTAGCGGCTCGACGCAATGAGCAGTTCTTC.

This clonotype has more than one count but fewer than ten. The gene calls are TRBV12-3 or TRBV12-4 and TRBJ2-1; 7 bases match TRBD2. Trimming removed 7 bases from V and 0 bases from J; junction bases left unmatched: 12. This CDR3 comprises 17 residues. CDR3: CASTPGPGLSSYNEQFF. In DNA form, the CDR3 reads TGTGCCAGCACACCGGGACCGGGACTAAGCTCCTACAATGAGCAGTTCTTC.